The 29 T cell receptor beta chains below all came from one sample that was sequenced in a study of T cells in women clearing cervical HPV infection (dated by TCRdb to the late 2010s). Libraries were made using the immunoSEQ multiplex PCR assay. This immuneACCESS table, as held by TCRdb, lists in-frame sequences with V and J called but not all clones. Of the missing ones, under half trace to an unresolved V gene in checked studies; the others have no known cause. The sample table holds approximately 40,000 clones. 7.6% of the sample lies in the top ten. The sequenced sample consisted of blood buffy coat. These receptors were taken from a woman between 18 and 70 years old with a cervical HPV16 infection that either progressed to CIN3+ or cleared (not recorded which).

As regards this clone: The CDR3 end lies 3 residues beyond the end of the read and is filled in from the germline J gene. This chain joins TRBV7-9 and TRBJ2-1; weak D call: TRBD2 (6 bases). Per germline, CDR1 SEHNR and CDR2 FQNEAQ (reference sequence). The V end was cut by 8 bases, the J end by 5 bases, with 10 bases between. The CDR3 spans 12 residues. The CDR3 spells CASGAGNNEQFF. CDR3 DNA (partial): TGTGCCAGCGGGGCGGGGAACAATGAG.

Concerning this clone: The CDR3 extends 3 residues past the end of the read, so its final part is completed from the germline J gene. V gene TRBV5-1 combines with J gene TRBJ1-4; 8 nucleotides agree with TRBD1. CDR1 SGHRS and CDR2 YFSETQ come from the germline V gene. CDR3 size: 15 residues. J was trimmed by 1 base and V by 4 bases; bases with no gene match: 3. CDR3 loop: CASSATGVTNEKLFF. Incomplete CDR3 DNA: TGCGCCAGCAGCGCGACAGGGGTAACTAATGAAAAA.

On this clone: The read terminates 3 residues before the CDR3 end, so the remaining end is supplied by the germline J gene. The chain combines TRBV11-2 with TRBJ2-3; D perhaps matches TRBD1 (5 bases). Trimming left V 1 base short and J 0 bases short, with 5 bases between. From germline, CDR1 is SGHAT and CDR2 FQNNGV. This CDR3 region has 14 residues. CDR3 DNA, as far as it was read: TGTGCCAGCAGCTTAGGACAGAGCACAGATACG. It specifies CASSLGQSTDT. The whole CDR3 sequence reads CASSLGQSTDTQYF.

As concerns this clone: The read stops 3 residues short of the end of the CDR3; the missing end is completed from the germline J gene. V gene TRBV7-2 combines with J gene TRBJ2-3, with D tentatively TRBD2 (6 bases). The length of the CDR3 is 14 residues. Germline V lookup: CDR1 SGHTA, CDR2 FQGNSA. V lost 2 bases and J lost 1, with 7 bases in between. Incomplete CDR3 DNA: TGTGCCAGCAGCTTAATAGCGGGCACAGATACG. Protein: CASSLIAGTDT. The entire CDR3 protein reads CASSLIAGTDTQYF.

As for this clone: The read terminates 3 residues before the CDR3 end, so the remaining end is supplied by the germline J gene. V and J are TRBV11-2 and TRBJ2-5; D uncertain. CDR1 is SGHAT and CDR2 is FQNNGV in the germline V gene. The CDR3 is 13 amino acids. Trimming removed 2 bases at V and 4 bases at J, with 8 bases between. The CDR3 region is CASSLSTGETQYF. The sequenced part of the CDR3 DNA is TGTGCCAGCAGCTTATCCACGGGAGAGACC.

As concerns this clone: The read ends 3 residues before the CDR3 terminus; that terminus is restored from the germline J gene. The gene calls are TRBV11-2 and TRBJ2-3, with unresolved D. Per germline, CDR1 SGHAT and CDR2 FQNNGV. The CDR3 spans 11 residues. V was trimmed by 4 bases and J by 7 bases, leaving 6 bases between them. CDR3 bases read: TGTGCCAGCAGCTCGCGGTATACG. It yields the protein CASSSRYT. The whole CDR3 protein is CASSSRYTQYF.

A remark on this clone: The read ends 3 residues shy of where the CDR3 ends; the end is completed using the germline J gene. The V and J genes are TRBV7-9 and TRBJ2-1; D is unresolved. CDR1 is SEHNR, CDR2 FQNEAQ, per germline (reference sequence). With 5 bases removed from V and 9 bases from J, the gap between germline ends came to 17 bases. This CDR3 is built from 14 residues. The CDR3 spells CASSVRAGLGEQFF. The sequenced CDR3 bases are TGTGCCAGCAGCGTTAGAGCCGGCCTAGGTGAG.

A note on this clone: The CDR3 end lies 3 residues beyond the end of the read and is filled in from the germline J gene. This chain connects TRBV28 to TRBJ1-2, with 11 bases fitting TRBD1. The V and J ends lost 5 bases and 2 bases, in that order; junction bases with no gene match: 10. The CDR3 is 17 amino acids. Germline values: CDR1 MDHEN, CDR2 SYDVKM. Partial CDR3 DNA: TGTGCCAGCAGTACGGGACAGGGGGACAATGGGAACTATGGC. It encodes CASSTGQGDNGNYG. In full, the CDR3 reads CASSTGQGDNGNYGYTF.

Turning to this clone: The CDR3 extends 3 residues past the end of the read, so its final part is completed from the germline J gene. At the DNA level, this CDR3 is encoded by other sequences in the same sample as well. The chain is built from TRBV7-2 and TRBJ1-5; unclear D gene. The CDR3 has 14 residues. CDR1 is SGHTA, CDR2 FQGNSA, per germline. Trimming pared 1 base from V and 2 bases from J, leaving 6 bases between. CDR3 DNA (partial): TGTGCCAGCAGCTTAGACAGACGCAATCAGCCC. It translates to CASSLDRRNQP. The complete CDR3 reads CASSLDRRNQPQHF. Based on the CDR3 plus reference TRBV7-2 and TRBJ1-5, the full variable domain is GAGVSQSPSNKVTEKGKDVELRCDPISGHTALYWYRQSLGQGLEFLIYFQGNSAPDKSGLPSDRFSAERTGGSVSTLTIQRTQQEDSAVYLCASSLDRRNQPQHFGDGTRLSIL.

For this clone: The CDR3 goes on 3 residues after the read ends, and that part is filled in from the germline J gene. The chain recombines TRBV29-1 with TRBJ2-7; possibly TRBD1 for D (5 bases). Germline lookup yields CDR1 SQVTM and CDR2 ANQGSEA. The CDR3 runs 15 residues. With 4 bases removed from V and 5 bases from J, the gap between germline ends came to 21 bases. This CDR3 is CSVVTEHPRTDEQYF. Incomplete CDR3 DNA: TGCAGCGTTGTGACAGAGCACCCTCGAACTGACGAG.

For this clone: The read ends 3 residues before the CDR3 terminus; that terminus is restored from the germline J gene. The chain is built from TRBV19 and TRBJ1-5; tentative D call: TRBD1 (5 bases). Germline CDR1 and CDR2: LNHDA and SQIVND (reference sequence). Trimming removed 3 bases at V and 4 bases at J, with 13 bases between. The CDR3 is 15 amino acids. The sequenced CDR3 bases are TGTGCCAGTAGTATGCAGGGTGGATGGAATCAGCCC. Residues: CASSMQGGWNQP. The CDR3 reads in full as CASSMQGGWNQPQHF.

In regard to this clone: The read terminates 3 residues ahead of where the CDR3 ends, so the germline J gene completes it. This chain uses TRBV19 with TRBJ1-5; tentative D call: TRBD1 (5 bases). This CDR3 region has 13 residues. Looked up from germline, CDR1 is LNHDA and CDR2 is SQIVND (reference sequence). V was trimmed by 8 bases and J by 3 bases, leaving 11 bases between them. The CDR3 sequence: CASAGQVNQPQHF. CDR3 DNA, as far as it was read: TGTGCCAGTGCGGGGCAGGTCAATCAGCCC. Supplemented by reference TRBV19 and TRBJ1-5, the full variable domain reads DGGITQSPKYLFRKEGQNVTLSCEQNLNHDAMYWYRQDPGQGLRLIYYSQIVNDFQKGDIAEGYSVSREKKESFPLTVTSAQKNPTAFYLCASAGQVNQPQHFGDGTRLSIL.

The covered CDR3 bases are TGTGCCAGCAGACCTGGGGGGAGGAAGAACTACGAG. Translation: CASRPGGRKNYE. The complete CDR3 protein is CASRPGGRKNYEQYF. V usage is TRBV11-2 and J usage is TRBJ2-7; a weak D match, TRBD2 (6 bases). The observed sequence ends 3 residues before the CDR3 terminus, with the missing tail filled in from the germline J gene. The germline V and J ends were trimmed by 6 bases and 3 bases, with 18 bases remaining between them. The CDR3 contains 15 residues. CDR1 is SGHAT, CDR2 FQNNGV, per germline. Full variable domain (remainder filled in from reference TRBV11-2 and TRBJ2-7): EAGVAQSPRYKIIEKRQSVAFWCNPISGHATLYWYQQILGQGPKLLIQFQNNGVVDDSQLPKDRFSAERLKGVDSTLKIQPAKLEDSAVYLCASRPGGRKNYEQYFGPGTRLTVT.

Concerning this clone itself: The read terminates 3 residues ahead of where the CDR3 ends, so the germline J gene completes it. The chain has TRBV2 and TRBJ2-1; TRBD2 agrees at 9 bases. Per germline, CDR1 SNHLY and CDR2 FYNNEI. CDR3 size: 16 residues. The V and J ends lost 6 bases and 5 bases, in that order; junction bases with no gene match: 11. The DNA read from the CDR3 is TGTGCCAGCAGAGCCTTTAGCGGGAGTGTGAACAATGAG. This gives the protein CASRAFSGSVNNE. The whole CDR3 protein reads CASRAFSGSVNNEQFF.

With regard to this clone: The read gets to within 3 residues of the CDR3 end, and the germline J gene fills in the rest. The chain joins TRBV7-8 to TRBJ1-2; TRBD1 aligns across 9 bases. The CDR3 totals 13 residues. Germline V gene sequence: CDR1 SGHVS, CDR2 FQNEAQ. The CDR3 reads CASGTGGVDGYTF. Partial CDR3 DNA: TGTGCCAGCGGTACAGGGGGCGTCGACGGC.

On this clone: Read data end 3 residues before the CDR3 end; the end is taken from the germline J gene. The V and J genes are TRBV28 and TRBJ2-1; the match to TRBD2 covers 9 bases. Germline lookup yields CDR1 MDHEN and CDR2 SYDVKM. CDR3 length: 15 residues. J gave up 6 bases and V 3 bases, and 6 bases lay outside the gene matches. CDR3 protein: CASSFWVAGVNEQFF. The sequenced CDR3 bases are TGTGCCAGCAGTTTCTGGGTAGCGGGGGTCAATGAG.

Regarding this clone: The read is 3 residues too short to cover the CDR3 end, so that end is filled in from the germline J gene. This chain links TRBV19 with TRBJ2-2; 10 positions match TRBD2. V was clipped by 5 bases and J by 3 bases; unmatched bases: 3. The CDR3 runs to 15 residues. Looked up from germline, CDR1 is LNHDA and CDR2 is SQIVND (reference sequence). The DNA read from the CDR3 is TGTGCCAGTAGTGTGACTAGCGGGTACACCGGGGAG. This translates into CASSVTSGYTGE. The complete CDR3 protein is CASSVTSGYTGELFF.

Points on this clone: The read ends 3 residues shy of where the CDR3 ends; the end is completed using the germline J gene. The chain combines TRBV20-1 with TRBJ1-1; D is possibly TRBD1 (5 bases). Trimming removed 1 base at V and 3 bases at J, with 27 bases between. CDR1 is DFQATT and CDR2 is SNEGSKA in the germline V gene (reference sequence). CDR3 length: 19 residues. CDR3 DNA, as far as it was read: TGCAGTGCTAGAGTCGCTTCGGGGGTGGGGACGGGAGGGGACACTGAA. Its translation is CSARVASGVGTGGDTE. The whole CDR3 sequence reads CSARVASGVGTGGDTEAFF.

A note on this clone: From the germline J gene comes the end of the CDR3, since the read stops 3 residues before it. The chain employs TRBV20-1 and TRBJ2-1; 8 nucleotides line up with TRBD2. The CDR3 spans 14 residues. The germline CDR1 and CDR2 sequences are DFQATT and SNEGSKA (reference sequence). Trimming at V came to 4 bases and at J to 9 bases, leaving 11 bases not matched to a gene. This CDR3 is CSAMIAGITGEQFF. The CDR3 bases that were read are TGCAGTGCTATGATAGCGGGAATCACTGGTGAG.

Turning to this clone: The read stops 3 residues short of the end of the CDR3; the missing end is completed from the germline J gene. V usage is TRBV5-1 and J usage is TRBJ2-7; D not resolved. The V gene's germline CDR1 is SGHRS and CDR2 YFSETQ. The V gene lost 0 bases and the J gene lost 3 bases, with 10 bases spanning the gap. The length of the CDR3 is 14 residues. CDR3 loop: CASSLGVSLYEQYF. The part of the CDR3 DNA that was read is TGCGCCAGCAGCTTGGGAGTTAGTCTCTACGAG.

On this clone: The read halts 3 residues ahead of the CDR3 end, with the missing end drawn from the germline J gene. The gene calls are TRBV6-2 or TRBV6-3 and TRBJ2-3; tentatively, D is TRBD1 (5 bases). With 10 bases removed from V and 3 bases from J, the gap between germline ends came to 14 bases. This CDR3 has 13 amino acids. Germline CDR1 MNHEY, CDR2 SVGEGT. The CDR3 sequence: CANSRGPTDTQYF. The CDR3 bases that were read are TGTGCCAACTCAAGGGGCCCTACAGATACG.

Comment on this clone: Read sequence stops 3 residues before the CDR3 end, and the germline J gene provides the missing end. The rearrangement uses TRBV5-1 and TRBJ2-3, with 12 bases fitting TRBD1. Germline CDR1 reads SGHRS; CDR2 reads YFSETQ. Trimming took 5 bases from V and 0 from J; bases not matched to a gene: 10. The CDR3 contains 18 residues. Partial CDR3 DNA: TGCGCCAGCAGTTCAAGACTGGGACAGGGGGCTAGCACAGATACG. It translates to CASSSRLGQGASTDT. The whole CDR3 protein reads CASSSRLGQGASTDTQYF.

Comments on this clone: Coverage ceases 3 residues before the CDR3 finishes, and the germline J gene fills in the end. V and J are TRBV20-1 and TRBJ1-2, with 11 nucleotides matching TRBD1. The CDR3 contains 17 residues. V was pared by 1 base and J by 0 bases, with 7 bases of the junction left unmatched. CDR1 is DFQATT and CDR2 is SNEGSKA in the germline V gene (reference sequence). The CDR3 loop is CSARAPGTGGANYGYTF. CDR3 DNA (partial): TGCAGTGCTAGAGCCCCCGGGACAGGGGGAGCTAACTATGGC.

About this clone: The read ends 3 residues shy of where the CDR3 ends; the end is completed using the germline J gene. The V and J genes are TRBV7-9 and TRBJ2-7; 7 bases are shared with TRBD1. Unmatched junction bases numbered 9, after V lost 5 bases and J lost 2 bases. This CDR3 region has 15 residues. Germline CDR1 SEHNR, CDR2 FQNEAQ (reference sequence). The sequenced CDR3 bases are TGTGCCAGCAGCCCAGACAGGGAAGGACCCTACGAG. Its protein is CASSPDREGPYE. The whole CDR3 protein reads CASSPDREGPYEQYF.

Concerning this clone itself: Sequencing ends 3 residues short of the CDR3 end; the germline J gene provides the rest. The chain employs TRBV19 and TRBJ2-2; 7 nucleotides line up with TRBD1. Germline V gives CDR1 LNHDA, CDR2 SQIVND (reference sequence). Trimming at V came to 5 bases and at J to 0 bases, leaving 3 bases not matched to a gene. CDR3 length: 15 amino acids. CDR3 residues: CASSWQGANTGELFF. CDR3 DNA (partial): TGTGCCAGTAGTTGGCAGGGGGCGAACACCGGGGAG.

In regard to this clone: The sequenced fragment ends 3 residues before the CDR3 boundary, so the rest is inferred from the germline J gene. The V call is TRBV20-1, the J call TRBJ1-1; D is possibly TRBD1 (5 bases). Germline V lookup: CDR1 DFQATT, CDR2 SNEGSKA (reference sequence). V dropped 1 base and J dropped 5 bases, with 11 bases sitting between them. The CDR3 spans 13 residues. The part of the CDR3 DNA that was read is TGCAGTGCTAGAGGAGGGAGGGGAACTGAA. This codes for CSARGGRGTE. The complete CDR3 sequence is CSARGGRGTEAFF.

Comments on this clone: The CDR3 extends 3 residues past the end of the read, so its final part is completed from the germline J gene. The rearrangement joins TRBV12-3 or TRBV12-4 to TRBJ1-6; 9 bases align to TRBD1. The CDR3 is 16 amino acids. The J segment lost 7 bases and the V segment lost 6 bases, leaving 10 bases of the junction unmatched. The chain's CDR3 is CASSLDRGGRNSPLHF. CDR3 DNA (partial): TGTGCCAGCAGCTTGGACAGGGGCGGAAGGAATTCACCC.

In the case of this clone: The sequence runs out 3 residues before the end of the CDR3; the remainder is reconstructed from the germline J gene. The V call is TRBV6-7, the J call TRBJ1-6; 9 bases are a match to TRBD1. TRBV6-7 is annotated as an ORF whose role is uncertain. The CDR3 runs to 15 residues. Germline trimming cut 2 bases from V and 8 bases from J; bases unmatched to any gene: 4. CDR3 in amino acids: CASSYRDREDSPLHF. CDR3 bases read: TGTGCCAGCAGTTACAGGGACAGGGAGGATTCACCC.

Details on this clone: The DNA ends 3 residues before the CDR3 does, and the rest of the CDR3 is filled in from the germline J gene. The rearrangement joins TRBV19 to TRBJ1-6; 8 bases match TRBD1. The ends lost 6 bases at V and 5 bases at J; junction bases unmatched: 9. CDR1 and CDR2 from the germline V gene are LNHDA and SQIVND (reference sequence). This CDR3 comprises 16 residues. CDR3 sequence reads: CASRNRGTRDNSPLHF. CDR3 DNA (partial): TGTGCCAGTAGGAACAGGGGGACGAGGGATAATTCACCC. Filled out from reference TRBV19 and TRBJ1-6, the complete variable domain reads DGGITQSPKYLFRKEGQNVTLSCEQNLNHDAMYWYRQDPGQGLRLIYYSQIVNDFQKGDIAEGYSVSREKKESFPLTVTSAQKNPTAFYLCASRNRGTRDNSPLHFGNGTRLTVT.